This T cell receptor (beta chain) was sequenced during a study of cytomegalovirus exposure and HLA in healthy donors. Study-wide points: Under in vitro conditions, a few CMV-associated chains were confirmed as specific for CMV antigens. Per a prior analysis, the majority of TCR beta V segments were productive roughly 87% or roughly 30% of the time. In a later analysis, HLA-associated beta chains showed higher expansion and lower generation probabilities than comparable chains. A later analysis linked a missense variant in DCLRE1C to the trimming of TCR beta V and J genes.

Primers: 60 Vbeta forward and 13 Jbeta reverse. Method: immunoSEQ multiplex PCR; TCRdb's copy keeps in-frame clones and lacks some. This sample has tens of thousands of clones, with roughly 80% found just once. With respect to this clone: Its specificity is not known. The same CDR3 can be traced to other DNA sequences in this sample.

The CDR3 consists of 14 residues. Deletions cut 0 bases from V and 6 bases from J, with 8 bases between. The germline V gene encodes CDR1 LNHDA and CDR2 SQIVND (reference sequence). This TCR was recovered from a male donor in good health and CMV-seronegative. This chain joins TRBV19 and TRBJ2-2; the D is unclear. The specimen was PBMCs. Here the CDR3 reads CASSIDLTAGELFF. Here the CDR3 DNA reads TGTGCCAGTAGTATAGATCTAACAGCCGGGGAGCTGTTTTTT.